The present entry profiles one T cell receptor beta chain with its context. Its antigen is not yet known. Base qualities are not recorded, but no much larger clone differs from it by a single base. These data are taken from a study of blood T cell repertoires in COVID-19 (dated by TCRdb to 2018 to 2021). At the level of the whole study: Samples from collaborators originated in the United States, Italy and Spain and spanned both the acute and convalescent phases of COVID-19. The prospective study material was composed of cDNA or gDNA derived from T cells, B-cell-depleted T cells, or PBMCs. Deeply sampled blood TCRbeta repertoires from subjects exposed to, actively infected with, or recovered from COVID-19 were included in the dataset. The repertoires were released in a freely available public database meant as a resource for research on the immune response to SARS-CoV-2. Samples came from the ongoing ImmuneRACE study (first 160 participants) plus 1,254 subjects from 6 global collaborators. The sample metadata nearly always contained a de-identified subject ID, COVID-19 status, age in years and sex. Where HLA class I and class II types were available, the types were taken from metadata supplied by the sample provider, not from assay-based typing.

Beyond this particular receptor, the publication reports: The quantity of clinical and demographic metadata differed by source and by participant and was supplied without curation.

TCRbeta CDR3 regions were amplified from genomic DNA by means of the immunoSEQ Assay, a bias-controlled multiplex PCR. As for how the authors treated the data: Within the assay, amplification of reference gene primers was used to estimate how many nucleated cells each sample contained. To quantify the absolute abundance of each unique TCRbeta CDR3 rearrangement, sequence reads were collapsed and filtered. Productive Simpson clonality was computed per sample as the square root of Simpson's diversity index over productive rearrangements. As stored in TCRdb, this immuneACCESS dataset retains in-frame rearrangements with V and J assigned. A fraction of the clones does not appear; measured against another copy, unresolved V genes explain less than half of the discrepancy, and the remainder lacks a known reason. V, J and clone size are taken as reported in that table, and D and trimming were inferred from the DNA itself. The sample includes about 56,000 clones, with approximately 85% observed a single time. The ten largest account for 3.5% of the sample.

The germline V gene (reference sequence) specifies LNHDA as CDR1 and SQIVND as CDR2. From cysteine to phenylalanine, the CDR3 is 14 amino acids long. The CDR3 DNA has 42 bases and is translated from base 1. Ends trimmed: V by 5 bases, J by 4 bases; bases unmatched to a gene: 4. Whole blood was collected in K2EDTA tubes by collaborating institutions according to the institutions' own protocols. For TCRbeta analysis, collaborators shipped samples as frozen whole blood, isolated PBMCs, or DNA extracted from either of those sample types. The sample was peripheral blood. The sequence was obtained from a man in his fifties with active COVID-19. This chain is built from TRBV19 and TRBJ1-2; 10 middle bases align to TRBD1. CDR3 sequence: CASSVGQGFYGYTF. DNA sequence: TGTGCCAGTAGTGTGGGACAGGGGTTCTATGGCTACACCTTC.